This TCR beta chain was captured by sequencing in a study of beta chain features in type 1 diabetes. Expressed TCRB transcripts were sequenced after all isolated RNA was converted to cDNA. The data were produced by immunoSEQ multiplex PCR, yet TCRdb's version contains in-frame clones alone and is incomplete. The sample lists just over 450,000 clones, 30% occurring once. A CD45RO/CCR7/CD25/CD127/CD95/CD27 panel sorted naive, central memory, regulatory and stem cell-like memory CD4+ cells. Turning to this clone: Other DNA sequences from this sample encode an identical CDR3 as well.

V was trimmed by 4 bases and J by 2 bases, leaving 8 bases between them. The germline CDR1 and CDR2 sequences are SQVTM and ANQGSEA. There are 12 residues in the CDR3. The TCR sequence derives from a man aged 18 to 35 in good health. V usage is TRBV29-1 and J usage is TRBJ2-5; possibly TRBD1 for D (5 bases). The material sequenced was naive CD4+ T cells from blood. In DNA form, the CDR3 reads TGCAGCGTTGGGACACCGCAAGAGACCCAGTACTTC. It encodes CSVGTPQETQYF.